Below are 20 T cell receptor beta chains sequenced from a single sample in a study of T cell responses to AZD1222 COVID-19 vaccine. Clones were read by immunoSEQ multiplex PCR, and TCRdb kept only the in-frame ones, dropping some. The sample lists 90,000 to 95,000 clones; over 75% were seen once. The sample here was peripheral blood, taken on day 0 of AZD1222 vaccination. These receptors came from an adult in good health.

This clone came up once. Written as DNA, the CDR3 is TGTGCCAGCAGCCTCCAAGGTGAAAAACTGTTTTTT. This gives the protein CASSLQGEKLFF. The chain employs TRBV28 and TRBJ1-4; no clear D gene. CDR3 length: 12 amino acids. CDR1 is MDHEN, CDR2 SYDVKM, per germline. Trimming cost V 6 bases and J 7 bases, with 9 bases left between them.

The chain is built from TRBV4-2 and TRBJ2-3; D is unclear. Germline-derived CDR1 and CDR2 are LGHNA and YNFKEQ. V dropped 0 bases and J dropped 6 bases, with 16 bases sitting between them. The CDR3 has 16 amino acids. CDR3 sequence reads: CASSQDRAAPVDTQYF. The DNA for the CDR3 is TGTGCCAGCAGCCAAGATAGGGCTGCCCCAGTGGATACGCAGTATTTT.

This CDR3 is CASSGVRGSKAGELFF. The CDR3 DNA reads as TGTGCCAGCAGTGGCGTGAGGGGGAGTAAAGCCGGGGAGCTGTTTTTT. The chain links TRBV28 to TRBJ2-2; TRBD1 is a possible D gene (6 bases). V lost 5 bases and J lost 6, with 19 bases in between. This CDR3 spans 16 amino acids. Per the germline V gene, CDR1 is MDHEN and CDR2 is SYDVKM.

The J gene is TRBJ2-3, the V gene TRBV19; either TRBD1 or TRBD2 may supply D (6 bases each). V was pared by 0 bases and J by 1 base, with 17 bases between. From germline, CDR1 is LNHDA and CDR2 SQIVND (reference sequence). The CDR3 covers 18 residues. The chain's CDR3 is CASSIDAPRGTGTDTQYF. As DNA, the CDR3 is TGTGCCAGTAGTATAGATGCCCCAAGGGGGACTGGCACAGATACGCAGTATTTT.

In this sample, this clone turned up a few times. This rearrangement joins TRBV28 to TRBJ1-1, with 9 positions matching TRBD1. Germline V gene lookup returns CDR1 MDHEN and CDR2 SYDVKM. Losses at the gene ends were 2 bases for V and 10 bases for J; bases not matched to a gene: 11. The CDR3 runs 15 residues. The CDR3 DNA sequence: TGTGCCAGCAGTTTAGGCTTCGACAGGGGGGGACGAGCTTTCTTT. This sequence encodes CASSLGFDRGGRAFF.

In this sample, this clone turned up once. The CDR3 here is CASRLAGGEQYF. The CDR3 nucleotides read TGCGCCAGCAGGCTAGCGGGAGGAGAGCAGTACTTC. The rearrangement links TRBV5-1 to TRBJ2-7; 11 bases agree with TRBD2. Germline V gene sequence: CDR1 SGHRS, CDR2 YFSETQ. V lost 5 bases, J lost 7 bases, and 2 bases stayed unmatched. This CDR3 has 12 residues.

V usage is TRBV19 and J usage is TRBJ2-1, with TRBD1 identical over 9 bases. From germline, CDR1 is LNHDA and CDR2 SQIVND (reference sequence). With V trimmed by 6 bases and J by 7 bases, 7 bases remained unmatched. This CDR3 has 14 amino acids. The CDR3 bases are TGTGCCAGTAGCTCCGGGACAGGGATGAATGAGCAGTTCTTC. Protein sequence: CASSSGTGMNEQFF.

V is TRBV4-1 and J is TRBJ2-1; D remains unclear. The germline gives CDR1 MGHRA, CDR2 YSYEKL. The CDR3 spans 16 residues. V was pared by 2 bases and J by 10 bases, with 21 bases between. The DNA for the CDR3 is TGCGCCAGCAGCCAAATCGATATGGGATTTGGGCGGGAGCAGTTCTTC. Protein: CASSQIDMGFGREQFF.

This clone was recorded once. The rearrangement links TRBV19 to TRBJ1-1, with unresolved D. V dropped 8 bases and J dropped 1 base, with 5 bases sitting between them. Germline V gives CDR1 LNHDA, CDR2 SQIVND (reference sequence). This CDR3 is 11 amino acids long. CDR3 protein: CASDTNTEAFF. CDR3 nucleotides: TGTGCCAGTGACACGAACACTGAAGCTTTCTTT. The full variable domain, its missing parts supplied by reference TRBV19 and TRBJ1-1, is DGGITQSPKYLFRKEGQNVTLSCEQNLNHDAMYWYRQDPGQGLRLIYYSQIVNDFQKGDIAEGYSVSREKKESFPLTVTSAQKNPTAFYLCASDTNTEAFFGQGTRLTVV.

The chain joins TRBV27 to TRBJ2-7; TRBD1 agrees at 10 bases. The CDR3 length is 14 residues. J was trimmed by 6 bases and V by 1 base; bases with no gene match: 3. Germline CDR1 is MNHEY and CDR2 is SMNVEV (reference sequence). For the CDR3, the DNA is TGTGCCAGCAGTTTATTCGGACAGGGGGTCGAGCAGTACTTC. It encodes CASSLFGQGVEQYF.

This clone was counted once. The chain is built from TRBV4-2 and TRBJ2-3, with 8 bases aligning to TRBD2. After removal of 0 bases from V and 6 bases from J, the junction contained 8 bases not matched to a gene. The CDR3 is made up of 16 amino acids. Germline V gene data show CDR1 as LGHNA and CDR2 as YNFKEQ. Here the CDR3 reads CASSQDSAGAGDTQYF. CDR3 sequence (DNA): TGTGCCAGCAGCCAAGATTCAGCGGGAGCAGGGGATACGCAGTATTTT.

This clone appeared a few times. The chain carries TRBV6-2 or TRBV6-3 and TRBJ1-1; D perhaps matches TRBD1 (6 bases). CDR3 size: 13 residues. The germline V and J ends were trimmed by 6 bases and 0 bases, with 8 bases remaining between them. Germline CDR1 MNHEY, CDR2 SVGEGT. CDR3 coding DNA: TGTGCCAGCAGCAGGGGAATGAACACTGAAGCTTTCTTT. It encodes CASSRGMNTEAFF.

The table lists this clone with a few counts. This chain links TRBV28 with TRBJ1-2; D remains ambiguous. The CDR3 contains 12 residues. CDR1 is MDHEN, CDR2 SYDVKM, per germline. V gave up 10 bases and J gave up 8 bases, with 17 bases separating them. The CDR3 loop reads CATSTLSGGYTF. Here the CDR3 DNA reads TGTGCCACCTCGACCCTATCGGGGGGCTACACCTTC.

This chain uses TRBV10-3 with TRBJ1-6; no clear D. V shed 0 bases and J shed 9 bases, with 9 bases lying between them. This CDR3 has 14 amino acids. Germline V gives CDR1 ENHRY, CDR2 SYGVKD. The CDR3 coding sequence is TGTGCCATCAGTGAGTCGATTCGATCTTCACCCCTCCACTTT. Translation: CAISESIRSSPLHF.

J is TRBJ2-7 and V is TRBV28, with 7 bases identical to TRBD1. The CDR3 is 15 residues long. In germline, CDR1 is MDHEN, CDR2 SYDVKM. The J segment lost 2 bases and the V segment lost 7 bases, leaving 11 bases of the junction unmatched. The CDR3 DNA reads TGTGCCAGCAAGAACTACAGGGGCTTCGCCTACGAGCAGTACTTC. It yields the protein CASKNYRGFAYEQYF.

This clone was found a few times. V and J are TRBV19 and TRBJ2-3; perhaps TRBD2 as D (7 bases). Germline V gene data show CDR1 as LNHDA and CDR2 as SQIVND (reference sequence). This CDR3 is built from 16 residues. V gave up 3 bases and J gave up 1 base, with 14 bases separating them. The chain's CDR3 is CASSIGGGGGTDTQYF. The CDR3 DNA reads as TGTGCCAGTAGTATTGGAGGGGGGGGCGGCACAGATACGCAGTATTTT.

This clone was recorded once. The rearrangement links TRBV7-3 to TRBJ2-2; D tentatively reads TRBD1 or TRBD2 (5 bases each). V was shortened by 11 bases and J by 10 bases, with 11 bases between the two germline ends. Germline loops: CDR1 SGHTA, CDR2 FQGTGA. This CDR3 comprises 10 residues. In nucleotides, the CDR3 is TGTGCCCCGTGGGGGAAGGAGCTGTTTTTT. It is translated as CAPWGKELFF.

This rearrangement joins TRBV7-2 to TRBJ1-2, with a tentative D call TRBD1 (6 bases). Germline V CDR1 and CDR2: SGHTA, FQGNSA. Trimming removed 3 bases from V and 5 bases from J, with 10 bases in between. The CDR3 spans 13 residues. The CDR3 loop is CASSLGDKYGYTF. CDR3 coding DNA: TGTGCCAGCAGCTTGGGGGACAAATATGGCTACACCTTC.

The CDR3 DNA reads as TGTGCCAGTAGTTTTTCTGTGACAGACAACTATGGCTACACCTTC. It encodes CASSFSVTDNYGYTF. V and J are TRBV19 and TRBJ1-2; D is possibly TRBD1 (5 bases). Germline values: CDR1 LNHDA, CDR2 SQIVND (reference sequence). This CDR3 is built from 15 residues. Trimming removed 5 bases at V and 2 bases at J, with 15 bases between.

The DNA of the CDR3 is TGTGCCAGCAGCCAGCAAAACAATGAGCAGTTCTTC. As protein: CASSQQNNEQFF. The chain employs TRBV14 and TRBJ2-1; no firm D call. Germline V gives CDR1 SGHDN, CDR2 FVKESK. The ends were cut back, 3 bases at V and 5 bases at J, with 5 bases in the middle. This CDR3 comprises 12 residues.